This T cell receptor (beta chain) derives from a study of blood T cell repertoires in COVID-19. The CDR3 has 13 residues. CDR1 MNHEY and CDR2 SVGAGI come from the germline V gene. The V segment lost 7 bases and the J segment 8 bases; nucleotides outside the gene matches: 10. Repertoires were generated with immunoSEQ multiplex PCR, while TCRdb's copy carries only in-frame clones and drops some. The sample consists of about 280,000 clones, 85% of them appearing once. This clonotype was obtained from a woman aged 50 to 60 who had recovered from COVID-19. Sequencing was done on a sample of PBMCs or T cells enriched from blood (not recorded which). This chain links TRBV6-5 with TRBJ1-1, with TRBD1 matching 7 bases. The CDR3 is CASTSFRTGEAFF. In DNA form, the CDR3 reads TGTGCCAGCACCTCCTTCAGGACAGGCGAAGCTTTCTTT.